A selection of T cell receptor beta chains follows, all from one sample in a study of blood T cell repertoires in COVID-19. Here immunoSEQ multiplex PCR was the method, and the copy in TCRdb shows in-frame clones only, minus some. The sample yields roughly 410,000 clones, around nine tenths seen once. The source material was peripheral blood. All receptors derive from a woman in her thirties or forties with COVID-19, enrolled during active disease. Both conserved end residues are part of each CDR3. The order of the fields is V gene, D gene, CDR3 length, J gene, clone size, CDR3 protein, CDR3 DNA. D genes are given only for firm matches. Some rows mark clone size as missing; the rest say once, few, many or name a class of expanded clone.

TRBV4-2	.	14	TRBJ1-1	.	CASSQVMANTEAFF	TGTGCCAGCAGCCAAGTTATGGCAAACACTGAAGCTTTCTTT
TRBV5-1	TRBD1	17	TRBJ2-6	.	CASTRDRVSSGANVLTF	TGCGCCAGCACCAGGGACAGGGTGAGCTCTGGGGCCAACGTCCTGACTTTC
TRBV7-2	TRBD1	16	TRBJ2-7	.	CASSPQTGGSIYEQYF	TGTGCCAGCAGCCCCCAGACAGGGGGTAGTATCTACGAGCAGTACTTC
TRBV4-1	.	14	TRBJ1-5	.	CASSQTVADQPQHF	TGCGCCAGCAGCCAGACAGTTGCTGACCAGCCCCAGCATTTT
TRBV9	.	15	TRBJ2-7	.	CASSVEAVQANEQYF	TGTGCCAGCAGCGTAGAGGCTGTACAGGCAAACGAGCAGTACTTC
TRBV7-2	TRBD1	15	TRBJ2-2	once	CASSRGQAGTGELFF	TGTGCCAGCAGCAGAGGACAGGCTGGCACCGGGGAGCTGTTTTTT
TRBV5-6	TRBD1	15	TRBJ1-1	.	CASSFRTGGMTEAFF	TGTGCCAGCAGCTTCCGTACAGGGGGGATGACTGAAGCTTTCTTT
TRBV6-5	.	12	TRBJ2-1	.	CASVEANNEQFF	TGTGCCAGCGTCGAGGCTAACAATGAGCAGTTCTTC
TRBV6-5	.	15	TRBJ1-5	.	CASSYSAVSSQPQHF	TGTGCCAGCAGTTACTCGGCGGTTTCAAGCCAGCCCCAGCATTTT
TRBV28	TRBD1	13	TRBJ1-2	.	CASSTGTDYGYTF	TGTGCCAGCAGTACCGGGACAGATTATGGCTACACCTTC
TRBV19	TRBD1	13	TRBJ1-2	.	CASTGQLNYGYTF	TGTGCCAGTACGGGACAGTTAAACTATGGCTACACCTTC
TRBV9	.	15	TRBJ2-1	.	CASSVEGLGGNEQFF	TGTGCCAGCAGCGTAGAAGGACTAGGGGGGAATGAGCAGTTCTTC
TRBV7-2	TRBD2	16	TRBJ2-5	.	CASSLTRTSGQETQYF	TGTGCCAGCAGCTTAACCCGGACTAGCGGCCAAGAGACCCAGTACTTC
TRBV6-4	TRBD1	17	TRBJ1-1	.	CASSEQPAGTVNTEAFF	TGTGCCAGCAGCGAACAACCCGCCGGGACAGTCAACACTGAAGCTTTCTTT
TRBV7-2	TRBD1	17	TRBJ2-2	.	CASSPNPDRLRNGELFF	TGTGCCAGCAGCCCTAACCCGGACAGGTTGAGAAACGGGGAGCTGTTTTTT
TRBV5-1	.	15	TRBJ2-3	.	CASSLDATDTDTQYF	TGCGCCAGCAGCTTGGATGCGACAGACACAGATACGCAGTATTTT
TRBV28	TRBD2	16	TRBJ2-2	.	CASSLYAGGNTGELFF	TGTGCCAGCAGTTTATATGCGGGGGGGAACACCGGGGAGCTGTTTTTT
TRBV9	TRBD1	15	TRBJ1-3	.	CASSAGTDSGNTIYF	TGTGCCAGCAGCGCCGGGACAGACTCTGGAAACACCATATATTTT
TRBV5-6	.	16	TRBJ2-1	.	CASSQITGTPVDEQFF	TGTGCCAGCAGTCAAATAACCGGGACTCCGGTCGATGAGCAGTTCTTC
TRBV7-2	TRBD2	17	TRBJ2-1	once	CASSSYRLAGGDNEQFF	TGTGCCAGCAGCTCCTATCGGCTAGCGGGGGGAGACAATGAGCAGTTCTTC
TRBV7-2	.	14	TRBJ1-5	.	CASSLRGPDQPQHF	TGTGCCAGCAGCTTAAGAGGGCCCGATCAGCCCCAGCATTTT
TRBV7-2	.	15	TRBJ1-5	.	CASSLGGQGNQPQHF	TGTGCCAGCAGCTTAGGGGGGCAGGGCAATCAGCCCCAGCATTTT
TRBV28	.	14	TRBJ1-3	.	CAIGLGGSGNTIYF	TGTGCCATCGGGTTGGGGGGCTCTGGAAACACCATATATTTT
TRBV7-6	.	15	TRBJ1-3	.	CASSNIRGPGNTIYF	TGTGCCAGCAGCAACATCCGGGGTCCTGGAAACACCATATATTTT
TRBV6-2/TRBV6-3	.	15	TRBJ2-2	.	CASSWGLINTGELFF	TGTGCCAGCAGTTGGGGACTCATAAACACCGGGGAGCTGTTTTTT
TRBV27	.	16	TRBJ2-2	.	CASTLTGTHGLGELFF	TGTGCCAGCACCCTCACCGGGACTCACGGTTTGGGGGAGCTGTTTTTT
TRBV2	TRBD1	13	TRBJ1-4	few	CASSGTAGEKLFF	TGTGCCAGCTCCGGGACAGCAGGAGAAAAACTGTTTTTT
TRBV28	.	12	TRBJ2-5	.	CASSPMEETQYF	TGTGCCAGCAGCCCCATGGAGGAGACCCAGTACTTC
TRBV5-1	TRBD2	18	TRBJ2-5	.	CASSLLGRLAGNQETQYF	TGCGCCAGCAGCTTGTTGGGTCGGCTAGCGGGAAATCAGGAGACCCAGTACTTC
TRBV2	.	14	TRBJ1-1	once	CASSGPGGNTEAFF	TGTGCCAGCAGCGGTCCGGGGGGCAACACTGAAGCTTTCTTT
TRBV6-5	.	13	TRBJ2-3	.	CASSSPGTDTQYF	TGTGCCAGCAGTTCCCCGGGCACAGATACGCAGTATTTT
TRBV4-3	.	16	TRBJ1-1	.	CASSQDTLTANTEAFF	TGCGCCAGCAGCCAAGATACACTGACAGCGAACACTGAAGCTTTCTTT
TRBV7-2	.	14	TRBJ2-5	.	CASSPRAGPETQYF	TGTGCCAGCAGCCCCCGGGCGGGGCCAGAGACCCAGTACTTC
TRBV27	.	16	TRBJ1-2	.	CASSLYPGALNYGYTF	TGTGCCAGCAGTTTATACCCAGGGGCCCTCAACTATGGCTACACCTTC
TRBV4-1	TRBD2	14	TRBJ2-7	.	CASSQALADYEQYF	TGCGCCAGCAGCCAAGCACTAGCGGACTACGAGCAGTACTTC
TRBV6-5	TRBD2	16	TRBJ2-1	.	CASSYGLAGGQNEQFF	TGTGCCAGCAGTTACGGTCTAGCGGGAGGACAGAATGAGCAGTTCTTC
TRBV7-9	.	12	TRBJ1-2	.	CASSFGGIGYTF	TGTGCCAGCAGCTTTGGAGGGATAGGCTACACCTTC
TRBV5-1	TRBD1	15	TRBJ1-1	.	CASSARRTGNTEAFF	TGCGCCAGCAGCGCTCGAAGGACAGGAAACACTGAAGCTTTCTTT
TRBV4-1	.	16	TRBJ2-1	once	CASSQMPGLSFNEQFF	TGCGCCAGCAGCCAGATGCCGGGACTTTCCTTTAATGAGCAGTTCTTC
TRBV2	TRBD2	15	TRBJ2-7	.	CASSEMGGALYEQYF	TGTGCCAGCAGTGAAATGGGAGGGGCTCTTTACGAGCAGTACTTC
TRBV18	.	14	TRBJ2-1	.	CASSPGGSYNEQFF	TGTGCCAGCTCACCAGGCGGATCCTACAATGAGCAGTTCTTC
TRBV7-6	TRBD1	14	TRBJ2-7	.	CASAEGTEAYEQYF	TGTGCCAGCGCGGAAGGGACAGAGGCCTACGAGCAGTACTTC
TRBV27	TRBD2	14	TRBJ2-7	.	CASRRLAETYEQYF	TGTGCCAGCAGGCGACTAGCGGAAACCTACGAGCAGTACTTC
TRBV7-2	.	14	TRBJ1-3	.	CASSSDSSGNTIYF	TGTGCCAGCAGCTCAGACAGCTCTGGAAACACCATATATTTT
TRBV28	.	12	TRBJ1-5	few	CASRAFSQPQHF	TGTGCCAGCAGGGCATTCAGTCAGCCCCAGCATTTT